This T cell receptor (beta chain) was captured by sequencing in a study of beta chain features in type 1 diabetes. Findings and caveats of the study: Patients and controls would be equally affected if PCR favored shorter templates. Patients with Type 1 diabetes showed moderately but significantly shorter TCRB CDR3s in all four CD4+ subsets. cDNA sequencing could over-represent cells with high TCR expression. The influence of HLA type on TCRB rearrangement stayed undetermined.

About this clone: As yet, its antigen is unknown.

Sorted populations were all over 95% pure. The isolated RNA, all of it, was reverse transcribed, so expressed TCRB transcripts were what got sequenced. Data came from immunoSEQ multiplex PCR; TCRdb stores just in-frame clones and leaves some out. Among 130,000 or so clones listed, about a sixth were seen once. Sequencing was performed on central memory CD4+ T cells from blood. The sequence was collected from a man aged 30-40 years with type 1 diabetes.

The CDR3 DNA sequence: TGTGCCAGCAGCCCCCCCTCCGGGGATACGCAGTATTTT. It yields the protein CASSPPSGDTQYF. The rearrangement joins TRBV2 to TRBJ2-3; no firm D call. The CDR3 is 13 residues long. Trimming shortened V by 6 bases and J by 6 bases, and 13 bases separated the two germline ends. CDR1 SNHLY and CDR2 FYNNEI come from the germline V gene.